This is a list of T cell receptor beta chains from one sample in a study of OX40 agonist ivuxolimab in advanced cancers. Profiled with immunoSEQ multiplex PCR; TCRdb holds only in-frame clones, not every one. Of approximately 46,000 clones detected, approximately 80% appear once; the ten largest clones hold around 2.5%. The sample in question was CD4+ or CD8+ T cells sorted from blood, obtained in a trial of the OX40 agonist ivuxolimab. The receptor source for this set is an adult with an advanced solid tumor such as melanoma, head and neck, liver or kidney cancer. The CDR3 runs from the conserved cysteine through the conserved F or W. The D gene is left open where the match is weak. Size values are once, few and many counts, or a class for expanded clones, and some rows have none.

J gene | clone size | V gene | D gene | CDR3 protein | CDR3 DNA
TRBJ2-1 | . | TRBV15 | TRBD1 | CATSRDTGGYNEQFF | TGTGCCACCAGCAGAGACACAGGGGGCTACAATGAGCAGTTCTTC
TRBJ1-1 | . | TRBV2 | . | CASSLERNTEAFF | TGTGCCAGCAGTCTGGAGCGGAACACTGAAGCTTTCTTT
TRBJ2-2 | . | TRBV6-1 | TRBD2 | CASSEKLAGGYTGELFF | TGTGCCAGCAGTGAAAAACTAGCGGGAGGTTACACCGGGGAGCTGTTTTTT
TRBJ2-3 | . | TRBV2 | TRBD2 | CASKGLAGRTDTQYF | TGTGCCAGCAAGGGACTAGCGGGAAGGACAGATACGCAGTATTTT
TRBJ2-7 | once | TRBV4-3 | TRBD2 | CASSQDSSSGIYEQYF | TGCGCCAGCAGCCAAGATTCTAGTAGCGGGATCTACGAGCAGTACTTC
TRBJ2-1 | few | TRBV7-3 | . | CASSLTGGIGNEQFF | TGTGCCAGCAGCTTAACTGGGGGGATCGGGAATGAGCAGTTCTTC
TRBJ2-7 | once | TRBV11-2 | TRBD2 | CASRTIAGNSGEQYF | TGTGCCAGCAGAACCATAGCGGGAAATTCAGGCGAGCAGTACTTC
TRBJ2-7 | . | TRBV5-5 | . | CASSLLYSSYEQYF | TGTGCCAGCAGCTTGCTCTACAGCTCCTACGAGCAGTACTTC
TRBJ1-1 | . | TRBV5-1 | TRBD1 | CASSVLGQDGAEAFF | TGCGCCAGCAGCGTACTCGGACAGGACGGGGCTGAAGCTTTCTTT
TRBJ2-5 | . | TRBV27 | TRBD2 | CASRPRASGQETQYF | TGTGCCAGCAGGCCTCGGGCTAGCGGACAAGAGACCCAGTACTTC
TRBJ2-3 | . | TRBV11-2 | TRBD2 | CASSLGTSARDTQYF | TGTGCCAGCAGCTTAGGGACTAGCGCCCGGGATACGCAGTATTTT
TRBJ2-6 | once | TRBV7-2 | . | CASSSRSGANVLTF | TGTGCCAGCAGCTCCCGTTCTGGGGCCAACGTCCTGACTTTC
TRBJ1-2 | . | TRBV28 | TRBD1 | CASSLMTGSYGYTF | TGTGCCAGCAGTTTAATGACAGGGTCCTATGGCTACACCTTC
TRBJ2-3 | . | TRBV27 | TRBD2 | CASSFLAGGPDTQYF | TGTGCCAGCAGTTTTCTAGCGGGAGGTCCAGATACGCAGTATTTT
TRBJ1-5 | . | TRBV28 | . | CASSLSQGIGNQPQHF | TGTGCCAGCAGTTTATCCCAGGGAATTGGCAATCAGCCCCAGCATTTT
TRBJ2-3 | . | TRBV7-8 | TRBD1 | CASQVGQGTDTQYF | TGTGCCAGCCAGGTCGGACAGGGGACAGATACGCAGTATTTT
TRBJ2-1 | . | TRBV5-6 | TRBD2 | CASSYGLGRFF | TGTGCCAGCAGCTATGGACTAGGTAGGTTCTTC
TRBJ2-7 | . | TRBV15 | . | CATSRANRAVQYF | TGTGCCACCAGCAGAGCGAACAGGGCGGTGCAGTACTTC
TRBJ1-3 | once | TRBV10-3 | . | CAISESGTGNTIYF | TGTGCCATCAGTGAGTCGGGAACTGGAAACACCATATATTTT
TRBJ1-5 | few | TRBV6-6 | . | CASSRQGGQPQHF | TGTGCCAGCAGTCGGCAGGGAGGACAGCCCCAGCATTTT
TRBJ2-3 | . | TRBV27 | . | CASSLKTPQHSTDTQYF | TGTGCCAGCAGTTTGAAGACCCCGCAACACAGCACAGATACGCAGTATTTT
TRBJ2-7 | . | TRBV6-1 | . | CASSPGFSATYEQYF | TGTGCCAGCAGTCCAGGGTTCTCCGCTACCTACGAGCAGTACTTC
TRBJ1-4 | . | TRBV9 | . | CASSPTLGKLFF | TGTGCCAGCAGCCCGACCCTGGGAAAACTGTTTTTT
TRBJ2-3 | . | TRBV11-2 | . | CASSLAGGRDTQYF | TGTGCCAGCAGCTTAGCCGGGGGCAGAGATACGCAGTATTTT
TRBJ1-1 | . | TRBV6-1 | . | CASSVLGLSSTEAFF | TGTGCCAGCAGTGTTCTGGGACTGAGTAGCACTGAAGCTTTCTTT
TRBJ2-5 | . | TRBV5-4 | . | CASSLAQIQETQYF | TGTGCCAGCAGCTTGGCACAGATCCAAGAGACCCAGTACTTC
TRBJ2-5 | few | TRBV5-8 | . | CASSFGVGTRGETQYF | TGTGCCAGCAGCTTTGGTGTTGGGACCCGCGGAGAGACCCAGTACTTC
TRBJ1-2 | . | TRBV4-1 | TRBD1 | CASSQRQGANYGYTF | TGCGCCAGCAGCCAAAGACAGGGAGCTAACTATGGCTACACCTTC
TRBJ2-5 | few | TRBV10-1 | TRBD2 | CASAPGLGNGETQYF | TGCGCCAGCGCACCGGGACTAGGGAATGGAGAGACCCAGTACTTC
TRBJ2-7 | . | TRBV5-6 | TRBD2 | CASSPEASLAGVLYEQYF | TGTGCCAGCAGCCCCGAGGCCTCGCTAGCGGGAGTTTTATACGAGCAGTACTTC
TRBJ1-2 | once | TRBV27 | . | CASSLFGDGYTF | TGTGCCAGCAGTTTATTCGGGGATGGCTACACCTTC
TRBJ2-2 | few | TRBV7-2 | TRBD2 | CASSSWEGHTGELFF | TGTGCCAGCAGCTCTTGGGAGGGCCACACCGGGGAGCTGTTTTTT
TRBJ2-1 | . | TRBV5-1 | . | CASSGGGGSPGVF | TGCGCCAGCAGCGGGGGCGGTGGGAGCCCCGGGGTCTTC
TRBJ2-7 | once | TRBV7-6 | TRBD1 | CASSLGTGVTYEQYF | TGTGCCAGCAGCTTAGGGACAGGAGTTACCTACGAGCAGTACTTC
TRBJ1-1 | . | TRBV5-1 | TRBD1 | CASSRYRGGTEAFF | TGCGCCAGCAGCCGTTACAGGGGCGGCACTGAAGCTTTCTTT
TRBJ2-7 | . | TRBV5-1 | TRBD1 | CASSLGGTGVDYEQYF | TGCGCCAGCAGCTTGGGCGGGACAGGGGTCGACTACGAGCAGTACTTC
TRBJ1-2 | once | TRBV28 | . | CASSLERALYGYTF | TGCGCCAGCAGTTTGGAGAGAGCTCTCTATGGCTACACCTTC
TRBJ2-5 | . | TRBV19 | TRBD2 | CASSIESSGSTQATQYF | TGTGCCAGTAGTATAGAGTCTAGCGGGAGCACCCAAGCGACCCAGTACTTC
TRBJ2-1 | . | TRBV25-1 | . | CASVRLGGSYNEQFF | TGTGCCAGCGTTAGACTAGGGGGCTCCTACAATGAGCAGTTCTTC
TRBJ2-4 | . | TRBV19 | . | CASRTLAKNIQYF | TGTGCCAGTAGGACATTAGCCAAAAACATTCAGTACTTC
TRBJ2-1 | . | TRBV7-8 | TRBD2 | CASSSLAGGYNEQFF | TGTGCCAGCAGTTCACTAGCGGGGGGGTACAATGAGCAGTTCTTC
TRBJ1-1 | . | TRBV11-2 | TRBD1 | CASSPLRGRSRPEAFF | TGTGCCAGCAGCCCCCTTAGGGGGCGTTCACGCCCTGAAGCTTTCTTT
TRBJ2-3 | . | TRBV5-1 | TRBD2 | CASSPAGVTDTQYF | TGCGCCAGCAGCCCCGCGGGAGTAACAGATACGCAGTATTTT
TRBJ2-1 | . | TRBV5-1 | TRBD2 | CASTLGLAGNNEQFF | TGCGCCAGCACCCTGGGACTAGCGGGTAACAATGAGCAGTTCTTC
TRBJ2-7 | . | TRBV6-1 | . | CASMNRDYEQYF | TGTGCCAGCATGAACAGGGACTACGAGCAGTACTTC
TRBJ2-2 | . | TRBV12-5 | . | CASANRDGNTGELFF | TGTGCTAGTGCCAACCGGGACGGGAACACCGGGGAGCTGTTTTTT
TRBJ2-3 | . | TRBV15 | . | CATSRDGARRPTDTQYF | TGTGCCACCAGCAGAGATGGTGCAAGACGACCAACGGATACGCAGTATTTT
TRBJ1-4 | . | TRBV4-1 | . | CASSQVVIPGKLFF | TGCGCCAGCAGCCAAGTGGTCATTCCTGGGAAACTGTTTTTT
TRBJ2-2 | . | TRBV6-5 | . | CASSPNTGELFF | TGTGCCAGCAGTCCGAACACCGGGGAGCTGTTTTTT
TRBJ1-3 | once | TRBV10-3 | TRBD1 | CAISPGTGRSGNTIYF | TGTGCCATCAGCCCAGGGACAGGTCGCTCTGGAAACACCATATATTTT
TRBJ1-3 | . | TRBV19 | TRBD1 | CASSARTGRNTIYF | TGTGCCAGTAGTGCCCGGACAGGTCGAAACACCATATATTTT
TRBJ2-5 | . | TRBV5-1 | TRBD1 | CASSRTGGHQETQYF | TGCGCCAGCAGCCGAACAGGGGGTCATCAAGAGACCCAGTACTTC
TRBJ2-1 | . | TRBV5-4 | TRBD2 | CASSLYATGGFDEQFF | TGTGCCAGCAGCTTGTACGCCACGGGAGGTTTTGATGAGCAGTTCTTC
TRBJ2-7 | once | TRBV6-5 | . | CASSPHPAGSYEQYF | TGTGCCAGCAGTCCGCACCCGGCAGGCTCCTACGAGCAGTACTTC
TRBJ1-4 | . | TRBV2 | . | CASEGGDEKLFF | TGTGCCAGCGAGGGAGGGGATGAAAAACTGTTTTTT
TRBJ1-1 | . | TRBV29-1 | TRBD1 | CSVEDRPSAEAFF | TGCAGCGTAGAGGACAGGCCGAGCGCGGAAGCTTTCTTT
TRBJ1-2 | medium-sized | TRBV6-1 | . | CASSESNYGYTF | TGTGCCAGCAGTGAAAGTAACTATGGCTACACCTTC
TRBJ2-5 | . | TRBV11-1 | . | CASSLQETQYF | TGTGCCAGCAGCCTCCAAGAGACCCAGTACTTC
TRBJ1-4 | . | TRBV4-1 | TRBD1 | CASSRGQGPFGEKLFF | TGCGCCAGCAGCCGGGGACAGGGGCCCTTCGGCGAAAAACTGTTTTTT